This T cell receptor beta chain was identified in a study of post-analysis software for immune sequencing data. This CDR3 has 10 residues. V lost 6 bases to trimming and J lost 4 bases, with 6 bases between them. Germline V lookup: CDR1 DFQATT, CDR2 SNEGSKA (reference sequence). The TCR beta cDNA libraries carried unique molecular identifiers. Some 450,000 cDNA molecules were recovered from an input of roughly 0.85 to 10 million T cells. Each CDR3 protein is one row after TCRdb ran MiXCR on the PCR reads. The table has hundreds of thousands of distinct CDR3 sequences, 30% seen once. Study conclusions and caveats: In patients, about five TRBV segments were more frequent than in controls, with TRBV5-6, TRBV5-1 and TRBV20-1 among them.

This clonotype was picked up many times. Its antigen is not known. The receptor was derived from a girl aged 10 to 17 with multiple sclerosis. V gene TRBV20-1 combines with J gene TRBJ2-5; no clear D. The sequencing input was blood. The DNA for the CDR3 is TGCAGTGCCACCACAGAGACCCAGTACTTC. Its translation is CSATTETQYF.